The 12 T cell receptor beta chains listed next were all sequenced from one sample in a study of PD-1 blockade in classical Hodgkin lymphoma. Each patient relapsed following autologous stem cell transplantation, and prior brentuximab vedotin exposure differed. Assay used: immunoSEQ multiplex PCR; TCRdb lists only in-frame clones, some missing. The table lists about 25,000 clones, just over 85% of them singletons. This sample comprised peripheral blood mononuclear cells (PBMCs), obtained at baseline. The receptors were gathered from a human donor with classical Hodgkin lymphoma.

CDR3 sequence (DNA): TGCGCCAGCAGCGTCGGTGGGATCAATCAGCCCCAGCATTTT. Translation: CASSVGGINQPQHF. This chain uses TRBV5-1 with TRBJ1-5, with D hard to call. V lost 4 bases and J lost 3, with 11 bases in between. Per germline, CDR1 SGHRS and CDR2 YFSETQ. The CDR3 length is 14 residues.

In DNA, the CDR3 is TGTGCCAGCAGCCCGGGACTGGCCTACGAGCAGTACTTC. Translation gives CASSPGLAYEQYF. This chain links TRBV11-2 with TRBJ2-7, with TRBD2 as a possible D gene (6 bases). V shed 5 bases and J shed 2 bases, with 10 bases lying between them. Germline CDR1 SGHAT, CDR2 FQNNGV. The CDR3 totals 13 residues.

This rearrangement joins TRBV19 to TRBJ2-7, with 7 bases lining up with TRBD1. The germline gives CDR1 LNHDA, CDR2 SQIVND (reference sequence). The CDR3 length is 14 residues. Trimming cost V 6 bases and J 3 bases; bases outside gene matches: 8. As DNA, the CDR3 is TGTGCCAGTAGCTCCCAACAGGGGATCTACGAGCAGTACTTC. It translates to CASSSQQGIYEQYF.

The chain links TRBV7-9 to TRBJ2-7; D is undetermined. V lost 8 bases to trimming and J lost 2 bases, with 13 bases between them. The CDR3 is 13 residues long. Germline V lookup: CDR1 SEHNR, CDR2 FQNEAQ (reference sequence). CDR3 coding DNA: TGTGCCAGCCATTCGGACCTAACCTACGAGCAGTACTTC. Amino acid sequence: CASHSDLTYEQYF.

The chain joins TRBV6-5 to TRBJ1-5, with 7 positions matching TRBD1. There are 15 residues in the CDR3. The trim removed 5 bases at V and 4 bases at J, leaving 8 bases unmatched. Per germline, CDR1 MNHEY and CDR2 SVGAGI. This chain's CDR3 is CASSLSSTGNQPQHF. The DNA for the CDR3 is TGTGCCAGCAGTCTTTCCTCGACAGGGAATCAGCCCCAGCATTTT.

V is TRBV11-2 and J is TRBJ1-6; 8 bases are shared with TRBD1. The CDR3 has 16 residues. The V segment lost 5 bases and the J segment 14 bases; nucleotides outside the gene matches: 17. Germline CDR1 is SGHAT and CDR2 is FQNNGV. CDR3 sequence (DNA): TGTGCCAGCAGCCCGGGCTCCCTCGGACAGGGAAGATCCCTCCACTTT. Translated: CASSPGSLGQGRSLHF.

The rearrangement links TRBV7-9 to TRBJ1-1; 7 bases align to TRBD1. V lost 1 base, J lost 7 bases, and 3 bases stayed unmatched. The CDR3 is 13 amino acids. Germline CDR1 and CDR2: SEHNR and FQNEAQ (reference sequence). CDR3 nucleotides: TGTGCCAGCAGCTTAGAAGGGGGCTTTGAAGCTTTCTTT. It is translated as CASSLEGGFEAFF.

CDR3 region: CASSLPGAYEQYF. Here the CDR3 DNA reads TGTGCCAGCAGTTTACCAGGGGCCTACGAGCAGTACTTC. V and J are TRBV28 and TRBJ2-7; a weak D match, TRBD1 (6 bases). Germline V CDR1 and CDR2: MDHEN, SYDVKM. V lost 2 bases and J 2 bases, leaving 7 bases between the germline ends. The CDR3 consists of 13 residues.

The chain is built from TRBV5-1 and TRBJ2-2, with TRBD1 identical over 7 bases. Losses at the gene ends were 9 bases for V and 2 bases for J; bases not matched to a gene: 10. The CDR3 has 15 residues. Germline CDR1 and CDR2: SGHRS and YFSETQ. The DNA of the CDR3 is TGCGCCACTGGACCGGGACAGTATAACACCGGGGAGCTGTTTTTT. This gives the protein CATGPGQYNTGELFF.

This clone was observed a handful of times. The chain employs TRBV2 and TRBJ1-6, with TRBD1 as a possible D gene (6 bases). Trimming stripped 5 bases from V and 4 bases from J, with 15 bases between. Germline V CDR1 and CDR2: SNHLY, FYNNEI. This CDR3 is 16 amino acids long. CDR3 in amino acids: CASSPGVSTYNSPLHF. Here the CDR3 DNA reads TGTGCCAGCAGTCCAGGGGTTTCCACTTATAATTCACCCCTCCACTTT.

The rearrangement links TRBV5-1 to TRBJ2-1; D possibly matches TRBD1 or TRBD2 (5 bases each). V dropped 2 bases and J dropped 0 bases, with 6 bases sitting between them. Germline CDR1 and CDR2: SGHRS and YFSETQ. CDR3 size: 14 residues. The CDR3 region has the DNA TGCGCCAGCAGCTTTGGGGGCTCCTACAATGAGCAGTTCTTC. Translation: CASSFGGSYNEQFF.

V is TRBV5-1 and J is TRBJ2-3; 13 bases are shared with TRBD2. J was trimmed by 4 bases and V by 4 bases; bases with no gene match: 3. This CDR3 is built from 15 residues. CDR1 is SGHRS, CDR2 YFSETQ, per germline. CDR3 amino acids: CASSAGLAGADTQYF. CDR3 nucleotides: TGCGCCAGCAGCGCAGGACTAGCGGGGGCAGATACGCAGTATTTT.